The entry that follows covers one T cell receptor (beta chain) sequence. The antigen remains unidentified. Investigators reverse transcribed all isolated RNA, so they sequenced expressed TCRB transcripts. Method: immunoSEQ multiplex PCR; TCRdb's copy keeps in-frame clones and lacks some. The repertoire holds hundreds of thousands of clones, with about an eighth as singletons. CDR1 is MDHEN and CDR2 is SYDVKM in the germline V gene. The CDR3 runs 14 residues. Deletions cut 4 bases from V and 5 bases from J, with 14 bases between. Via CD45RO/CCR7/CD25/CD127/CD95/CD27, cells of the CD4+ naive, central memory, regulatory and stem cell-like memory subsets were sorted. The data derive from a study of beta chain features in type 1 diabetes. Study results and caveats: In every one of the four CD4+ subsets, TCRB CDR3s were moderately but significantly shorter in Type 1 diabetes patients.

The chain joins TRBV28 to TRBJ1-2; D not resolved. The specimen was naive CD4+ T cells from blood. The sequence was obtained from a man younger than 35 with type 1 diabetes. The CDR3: CASSWADSTYGYTF. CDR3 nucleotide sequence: TGTGCCAGCAGTTGGGCGGATTCTACGTATGGCTACACCTTC.